Sequencing of this TCR beta chain was carried out in a study of blood T cells in healthy people across ages. Germline CDR1 and CDR2: MNHEY and SMNVEV (reference sequence). CDR3 length: 16 amino acids. V gave up 6 bases and J gave up 3 bases; unmatched junction bases: 10. A second about 7 to 11 cycle PCR used barcoded and J-beta primers. MiXCR, applied by TCRdb to the 5' RACE reads, yields one record per CDR3 protein. The sample includes some 640,000 distinct CDR3 sequences, roughly 49% seen only once; the top ten take about a third. This sequence was found in a woman aged 55-70 years in good health. The gene calls are TRBV27 and TRBJ2-7; 11 bases are shared with TRBD1. Sample: blood. CDR3 in amino acids: CASRLLRDRGYYEQYF. CDR3 nucleotides: TGTGCCAGCAGACTCCTCCGGGACAGGGGGTACTACGAGCAGTACTTC.